The 7 T cell receptor beta chains below come from one sample, sequenced in a study of vaccination effects on CD4 cells after COVID-19. CD4+ T cell isolation took place after approximately ten days of culture. No cognate antigen is known for these TCRs. Measured with immunoSEQ multiplex PCR; TCRdb has only the in-frame clones, and not every one. Of approximately 47,000 clones in the sample, about three quarters were seen once. Sequences were derived from CD4+ T cells from PBMCs cultured without peptide, sampled before COVID-19 vaccination. All receptors come from a human donor who had a prior SARS-CoV-2 infection.

The rearrangement links TRBV25-1 to TRBJ1-2; the D gene is possibly TRBD1 (6 bases). Germline V gives CDR1 MGHDK, CDR2 SYGVNS. V lost 4 bases to trimming and J lost 8 bases, with 14 bases between them. This CDR3 has 13 amino acids. CDR3 protein: CASSAMGAGGYTF. The CDR3, as DNA: TGTGCCAGCAGTGCGATGGGGGCGGGCGGCTACACCTTC.

The CDR3 region is CASSQETTSGTHYPTGELFF. The CDR3 nucleotides are TGTGCCAGCAGCCAAGAGACCACTAGCGGGACCCACTACCCCACCGGGGAGCTGTTTTTT. The chain combines TRBV3-1 (or the pseudogene TRBV3-2) with TRBJ2-2, with 10 bases aligning to TRBD2. Germline trimming cut 0 bases from V and 4 bases from J; bases unmatched to any gene: 14. This CDR3 region has 20 residues. Germline V gene sequence: CDR1 LGHDT, CDR2 YNNKEL (reference sequence).

The CDR3 region is CAWSMASSYNEQFF. Here the CDR3 DNA reads TGTGCCTGGAGTATGGCGAGCTCCTACAATGAGCAGTTCTTC. The chain recombines TRBV30 with TRBJ2-1; D not resolved. Germline V gene sequence: CDR1 GTSNPN, CDR2 SVGIG (reference sequence). V was cut by 2 bases and J by 0 bases, with 8 bases left in between. CDR3 length equals 14 residues.

The J gene is TRBJ2-3, the V gene TRBV25-1, with a possible D match to TRBD1 (5 bases). In germline, CDR1 is MGHDK, CDR2 SYGVNS. The CDR3 extends over 18 amino acids. V lost 3 bases to trimming and J lost 5 bases, with 24 bases between them. The CDR3, as DNA: TGTGCCAGCAGTGATCTGGGTAGGGGAATCACAGCCCAAGATACGCAGTATTTT. Protein: CASSDLGRGITAQDTQYF.

This clone was observed a handful of times. The gene calls are TRBV6-6 and TRBJ1-2; D remains unclear. The CDR3 totals 12 residues. V was pared by 0 bases and J by 8 bases, with 7 bases between. Germline CDR1 MNHNY, CDR2 SVGAGI (reference sequence). The CDR3 is CASSYSTEGYTF. CDR3 bases: TGTGCCAGCAGTTACTCTACAGAAGGCTACACCTTC.

This clone has just a few counts. The chain combines TRBV5-1 with TRBJ1-1; 8 bases match TRBD1. CDR1 and CDR2 from the germline V gene are SGHRS and YFSETQ. This CDR3 comprises 15 residues. V lost 6 bases, J lost 0 bases, and 7 bases stayed unmatched. The CDR3 nucleotides are TGCGCCAGCACCCCGGGACAGGCATTGAACACTGAAGCTTTCTTT. It translates to CASTPGQALNTEAFF.

This chain links TRBV5-1 with TRBJ2-5; D call uncertain. Deletions cut 0 bases from V and 0 bases from J, with 0 bases between. CDR3 length equals 12 residues. The germline V gene encodes CDR1 SGHRS and CDR2 YFSETQ. CDR3: CASSLDQETQYF. CDR3 nucleotides: TGCGCCAGCAGCTTGGACCAAGAGACCCAGTACTTC.